This TCR beta chain was sequenced in a study of blood T cells in healthy people across ages. Study results and limitations: Roughly linearly, TCR beta diversity per million T cells fell as age increased. Not knowing donor CMV status may have confounded expanded clonotype changes.

For this clonotype: What it recognizes is unknown.

Investigators took around 10 milliliters of peripheral blood from every donor. The CDR3 has 13 amino acids. Germline CDR1 is ENHRY and CDR2 is SYGVKD. The germline V and J ends were trimmed by 3 bases and 2 bases, with 7 bases remaining between them. Then a second PCR, running roughly 7 to 12 cycles, was carried out with a sample-barcoded 5' primer and a J-beta primer mix. TCRdb independently ran MiXCR on the 5' RACE reads; one entry per CDR3 protein. Here the sample spans 660,000 or so distinct CDR3 sequences, around three fifths being singletons. Material for sequencing was blood. The sequence derives from a man aged 55 to 70 in good health. The chain couples TRBV10-3 to TRBJ2-5, with D perhaps TRBD1 (6 bases). The CDR3 region has the DNA TGTGCCATCAGTGACAGGGGACAAGAGACCCAGTACTTC. Translation: CAISDRGQETQYF.